A single sample gave rise to the 22 T cell receptor beta chains below, sequenced in a study of blood T cell repertoires in COVID-19. Repertoires were generated with immunoSEQ multiplex PCR, while TCRdb's copy carries only in-frame clones and drops some. The sample includes roughly 190,000 clones, 82% seen only once; the top ten take 5.2%. The sequencing sample was made of PBMCs or T cells enriched from blood (not recorded which). The receptors here all came from a woman aged 55-69 years with acute COVID-19.

The chain employs TRBV5-6 and TRBJ2-3, with TRBD2 identical over 8 bases. The CDR3 consists of 14 residues. The V and J ends lost 4 bases and 6 bases, in that order; junction bases with no gene match: 7. The germline CDR1 and CDR2 sequences are SGHDT and YYEEEE. CDR3 bases: TGTGCCAGCAGCCCCGGGGGGGCCCCCGATACGCAGTATTTT. As protein: CASSPGGAPDTQYF. Filled out from reference TRBV5-6 and TRBJ2-3, the complete variable domain reads DAGVTQSPTHLIKTRGQQVTLRCSPKSGHDTVSWYQQALGQGPQFIFQYYEEEERQRGNFPDRFSGHQFPNYSSELNVNALLLGDSALYLCASSPGGAPDTQYFGPGTRLTVL.

The chain has TRBV27 and TRBJ2-5, with 11 bases that match TRBD2. The CDR3 totals 15 residues. The ends lost 6 bases at V and 5 bases at J; junction bases unmatched: 8. Germline lookup yields CDR1 MNHEY and CDR2 SMNVEV (reference sequence). CDR3 sequence (DNA): TGTGCCAGCAGCTTTAGCGGGGGGGCAGGGGAGACCCAGTACTTC. Residues: CASSFSGGAGETQYF.

V and J are TRBV9 and TRBJ1-6; TRBD1 might be the D (5 bases). This CDR3 region has 16 residues. Per the germline V gene, CDR1 is SGDLS and CDR2 is YYNGEE. The ends were cut back, 3 bases at V and 9 bases at J, with 19 bases in the middle. The CDR3 coding sequence is TGTGCCAGCAGCGAGACTCCCAGGGCCCTAAGTTCACCCCTCCACTTT. Its protein product is CASSETPRALSSPLHF. Complete variable domain (other parts from reference TRBV9 and TRBJ1-6): DSGVTQTPKHLITATGQRVTLRCSPRSGDLSVYWYQQSLDQGLQFLIQYYNGEERAKGNILERFSAQQFPDLHSELNLSSLELGDSALYFCASSETPRALSSPLHFGNGTRLTVT.

This clone was counted a few times. The CDR3 nucleotides read TGTGCCAGTAGTTCCCAGCGGGAGACTGAGCAGTTCTTC. Its translation is CASSSQRETEQFF. The V gene is TRBV19, the J gene TRBJ2-1, with 8 bases that match TRBD2. The ends lost 5 bases at V and 9 bases at J; junction bases unmatched: 6. Germline V lookup: CDR1 LNHDA, CDR2 SQIVND (reference sequence). The CDR3 runs to 13 residues. Full variable domain (outside the CDR3, taken from reference TRBV19 and TRBJ2-1): DGGITQSPKYLFRKEGQNVTLSCEQNLNHDAMYWYRQDPGQGLRLIYYSQIVNDFQKGDIAEGYSVSREKKESFPLTVTSAQKNPTAFYLCASSSQRETEQFFGPGTRLTVL.

The chain combines TRBV11-3 with TRBJ2-5; unclear D gene. CDR3 length: 12 residues. The germline V gene encodes CDR1 SGHNT and CDR2 YENEEA. Trimming cost V 6 bases and J 4 bases, with 9 bases left between them. The CDR3 loop is CASSSGPETQYF. The CDR3 DNA is TGTGCCAGCAGTTCCGGTCCAGAGACCCAGTACTTC.

This clone has ten or more counts. The sample carries other DNA sequences with the same CDR3. This sequence joins TRBV6-5 and TRBJ1-2; the D gene is possibly TRBD1 (6 bases). The germline V gene has CDR1 MNHEY and CDR2 SVGAGI. This CDR3 spans 14 amino acids. Trimming cost V 4 bases and J 8 bases, with 17 bases left between them. CDR3 residues: CASSSPGQNYGYTF. Here the CDR3 DNA reads TGTGCCAGCAGTTCACCGGGACAAAATTACGGCTACACCTTC.

The chain links TRBV6-5 to TRBJ1-5, with D perhaps TRBD1 (5 bases). The CDR3 extends over 16 amino acids. V shed 0 bases and J shed 6 bases, with 15 bases lying between them. Looked up from germline, CDR1 is MNHEY and CDR2 is SVGAGI. CDR3 DNA sequence: TGTGCCAGCAGTTACTCTGACCAGGGTAGAGGTCAGCCCCAGCATTTT. Its translation is CASSYSDQGRGQPQHF.

The chain joins TRBV5-4 to TRBJ2-5; 8 nucleotides match TRBD1. CDR3 length: 15 amino acids. Germline lookup yields CDR1 SGHNT and CDR2 YYREEE (reference sequence). Unmatched junction bases numbered 10, after V lost 4 bases and J lost 5 bases. The CDR3 here is CASSPGGGVGETQYF. In DNA form, the CDR3 reads TGTGCCAGCAGCCCAGGGGGCGGGGTAGGGGAGACCCAGTACTTC.

The V call is TRBV6-2 or TRBV6-3, the J call TRBJ2-3; 7 nucleotides match TRBD1. With V trimmed by 5 bases and J by 2 bases, 7 bases remained unmatched. The germline V gene has CDR1 MNHEY and CDR2 SVGEGT. This CDR3 contains 15 residues. The CDR3 DNA sequence: TGTGCCAGCAGTCGGCAGGGGGAGACCACAGATACGCAGTATTTT. Its translation: CASSRQGETTDTQYF.

The chain is built from TRBV18 and TRBJ2-3, with D possibly matching TRBD1 (6 bases). This CDR3 is built from 14 residues. V was shortened by 9 bases and J by 1 base, with 14 bases between the two germline ends. Per the germline V gene, CDR1 is KGHSH and CDR2 is LQKENI. CDR3 residues: CASSPGHRTDTQYF. CDR3 DNA sequence: TGTGCCAGTTCTCCGGGACACCGCACAGATACGCAGTATTTT.

The rearrangement uses TRBV18 and TRBJ1-1, with 9 bases that match TRBD1. Germline values: CDR1 KGHSH, CDR2 LQKENI. The V segment lost 3 bases and the J segment 4 bases; nucleotides outside the gene matches: 3. The CDR3 is 14 residues long. The DNA for the CDR3 is TGTGCCAGCTCACCCGGGACAGGGACCACTGAAGCTTTCTTT. It is translated as CASSPGTGTTEAFF.

Here the CDR3 DNA reads TGTGCCAGCAGTTACTCGAGCAGGGTGGGAGGCTACACCTTC. This gives the protein CASSYSSRVGGYTF. V usage is TRBV6-5 and J usage is TRBJ1-2, with a tentative D call TRBD1 (5 bases). CDR1 and CDR2 (germline): MNHEY, SVGAGI. This CDR3 comprises 14 residues. Trimming took 0 bases from V and 8 from J, leaving 13 bases between them.

V and J are TRBV18 and TRBJ1-1; 9 bases are shared with TRBD1. Germline CDR1 and CDR2: KGHSH and LQKENI. The CDR3 loop spans 14 amino acids. Trimming removed 6 bases from V and 2 bases from J; junction bases left unmatched: 4. DNA of the CDR3: TGTGCCAGCTCCCTGGGACAGGGAAACACTGAAGCTTTCTTT. Amino acid sequence: CASSLGQGNTEAFF.

The rearrangement links TRBV5-6 to TRBJ2-2; no clear D. CDR1 and CDR2 (germline): SGHDT, YYEEEE. Trimming removed 0 bases at V and 1 base at J, with 7 bases between. CDR3 length equals 15 residues. The CDR3 reads CASSLERQNTGELFF. The CDR3, as DNA: TGTGCCAGCAGCTTGGAGAGACAGAACACCGGGGAGCTGTTTTTT.

As DNA, the CDR3 is TGTGCCAGCAGCTTAAAGGGGCCCAATTATGGCTACACCTTC. Its translation is CASSLKGPNYGYTF. This chain connects TRBV7-2 to TRBJ1-2; tentative D call: TRBD1 (5 bases). The CDR3 loop spans 14 amino acids. V lost 2 bases, J lost 5 bases, and 12 bases lay in between. Germline CDR1 reads SGHTA; CDR2 reads FQGNSA.

V usage is TRBV9 and J usage is TRBJ2-7; TRBD1 matches 8 bases. The V segment lost 1 base and the J segment 4 bases; nucleotides outside the gene matches: 1. CDR1 SGDLS and CDR2 YYNGEE come from the germline V gene. CDR3 size: 13 residues. The CDR3 nucleotides read TGTGCCAGCAGCGTAACAGGGGGGTACGAGCAGTACTTC. Amino acids: CASSVTGGYEQYF.

The chain couples TRBV10-3 to TRBJ1-5, with a possible D match to TRBD1 (6 bases). This CDR3 spans 13 amino acids. The V end lost 9 bases, the J end lost 2 bases, and 11 bases lay between the germline ends. CDR1 ENHRY and CDR2 SYGVKD come from the germline V gene. The CDR3 DNA follows: TGTGCCATGGGACAATCGGGCAATCAGCCCCAGCATTTT. Its translation is CAMGQSGNQPQHF.

The V and J genes are TRBV7-9 and TRBJ2-7; maybe TRBD2 (5 bases). Germline V gene lookup returns CDR1 SEHNR and CDR2 FQNEAQ (reference sequence). The ends were cut back, 1 base at V and 7 bases at J, with 11 bases in the middle. The CDR3 runs to 13 residues. This chain's CDR3 is CASSLGTTGEQYF. CDR3 nucleotide sequence: TGTGCCAGCAGCTTAGGAACCACGGGAGAGCAGTACTTC.

The count of this clone is one. The chain combines TRBV2 with TRBJ1-6; D is uncertain. Germline V gives CDR1 SNHLY, CDR2 FYNNEI. CDR3 length equals 13 residues. V was clipped by 6 bases and J by 4 bases, with 7 bases between them. CDR3 region: CASRGGYNSPLHF. CDR3 in DNA: TGTGCCAGCAGGGGAGGATATAATTCACCCCTCCACTTT.

The genes are TRBV6-5 and TRBJ2-5; 9 positions match TRBD1. Unmatched junction bases numbered 5, after V lost 7 bases and J lost 2 bases. The CDR3 is made up of 14 amino acids. In germline, CDR1 is MNHEY, CDR2 SVGAGI. The CDR3 loop is CASTAGTGQETQYF. The CDR3 DNA follows: TGTGCCAGCACCGCCGGGACAGGGCAAGAGACCCAGTACTTC.

This rearrangement joins TRBV7-2 to TRBJ1-2; no clear D. From germline, CDR1 is SGHTA and CDR2 FQGNSA. The CDR3 extends over 15 amino acids. V was pared by 4 bases and J by 4 bases, with 16 bases between. The CDR3 loop is CASSSVYHSLYGYTF. The CDR3 DNA sequence: TGTGCCAGCAGCTCCGTTTACCACAGTCTCTATGGCTACACCTTC.

This chain links TRBV27 with TRBJ2-3; 11 bases line up with TRBD2. From germline, CDR1 is MNHEY and CDR2 SMNVEV (reference sequence). The trim removed 1 base at V and 3 bases at J, leaving 3 bases unmatched. The CDR3 has 16 amino acids. CDR3 protein: CASSLLRTSGTDTQYF. In DNA form, the CDR3 reads TGTGCCAGCAGTTTATTGCGGACTAGCGGGACAGATACGCAGTATTTT.